This T cell receptor beta chain is drawn from a study of cytomegalovirus exposure and HLA in healthy donors. Study information: Earlier, roughly 180 million T cells were analyzed, and 117 million unique TCR beta sequences were found among them.

Findings of the study overall: V- and J-gene trimming of TCR beta was linked (in a later analysis) to a missense DCLRE1C variant.

Vbeta (60) and Jbeta (13) primers were used in the PCR. The method was immunoSEQ multiplex PCR; TCRdb's version includes in-frame clones alone and lacks a portion of them. This table holds 130,000 to 150,000 clones, under 80% found once. Trimming at V came to 7 bases and at J to 8 bases, leaving 7 bases not matched to a gene. Germline lookup yields CDR1 MDHEN and CDR2 SYDVKM. The CDR3 consists of 12 residues. Comments on this clone: Its antigen is not known.

Sequenced: PBMCs. The clonotype was recovered from a man between 18 and 29 years old in good health and CMV-seropositive. The rearrangement joins TRBV28 to TRBJ1-2; 7 nucleotides match TRBD1. The CDR3 DNA reads as TGTGCCAGCACGGAGGGGGCGCGGGGCTACACCTTC. It translates to CASTEGARGYTF.